A selection of T cell receptor beta chains follows, all from one sample in a study of CD8 T cells in ankylosing spondylitis. MiXCR, applied by TCRdb to the 5' RACE reads, yields one record per CDR3 protein. The data show 150,000 to 200,000 distinct CDR3 sequences, roughly 13% seen once. Sequenced material: blood, either unsorted or a sorted T cell fraction (not recorded which). The source of these receptors is a female donor with ankylosing spondylitis or in good health (not recorded which). Both conserved end residues are part of each CDR3. The order of the fields is J gene, V gene, CDR3 length, D gene, CDR3 protein. D genes are given only for firm matches.

TRBJ2-3 TRBV5-1 16 . CASSSYFGTSTDTQYF
TRBJ1-1 TRBV27 14 . CASSLSSGVTEAFF
TRBJ2-1 TRBV12-3/TRBV12-4 15 TRBD1 CASSPPGQGFNEQFF
TRBJ1-3 TRBV27 14 TRBD1 CASRGTASGNTIYF
TRBJ2-7 TRBV20-1 15 . CSARDWQQAGYEQYF
TRBJ1-5 TRBV5-1 14 TRBD1 CASSRDREGSPQHF
TRBJ2-2 TRBV29-1 17 TRBD2 CSVAGTSGRAGTGELFF
TRBJ1-1 TRBV4-3 15 . CASSQDEGRLTEAFF
TRBJ2-3 TRBV12-3/TRBV12-4 14 . CASSAPSGGDTQYF
TRBJ2-7 TRBV7-8 16 TRBD1 CASRLQRTGAPYEQYF
TRBJ2-1 TRBV5-4 14 . CASSLPFSLDEQFF
TRBJ2-7 TRBV7-8 16 TRBD2 CASSLASSGEFYEQYF
TRBJ2-4 TRBV24-1 12 . CATSDPDQEQYF
TRBJ2-1 TRBV11-2 13 . CASSLAPGREQFF
TRBJ2-2 TRBV4-1 16 . CASSQELGARTGELFF
TRBJ2-1 TRBV6-1 13 TRBD1 CASSGQGAGEQFF
TRBJ1-1 TRBV5-4 13 . CASSHNRNTEAFF
TRBJ2-7 TRBV7-9 17 TRBD2 CASSFPSPGTSDYEQYF
TRBJ2-1 TRBV24-1 15 . CATSAQDRTYNEQFF
TRBJ2-7 TRBV19 15 TRBD1 CASSIIGTASYEQYF
TRBJ1-2 TRBV7-9 15 . CASSPPGRGNYGYTF
TRBJ2-5 TRBV6-2/TRBV6-3 16 TRBD2 CASSRISGLATETQYF
TRBJ1-5 TRBV7-2 16 . CASSLGAGNSNQPQHF
TRBJ2-5 TRBV5-1 15 . CASSLVGGYGETQYF
TRBJ2-3 TRBV9 12 . CASSVVGDTQYF
TRBJ1-4 TRBV3-1 16 TRBD1 CASSQERQGAEEKLFF
TRBJ1-5 TRBV19 12 . CASSRINQPQHF
TRBJ2-7 TRBV4-1 15 . CASSVSGAKIYEQYF
TRBJ2-3 TRBV21-1 16 . CASSKKNGTGTDTQYF
TRBJ1-1 TRBV5-6 15 . CASSLEGRRDTEAFF
TRBJ2-1 TRBV28 13 . CASSPGLHNEQFF
TRBJ2-2 TRBV6-5 16 . CASSYVAISLPGELFF
TRBJ1-3 TRBV29-1 14 . CSVEDPYYGNTIYF
TRBJ1-5 TRBV30 14 . CAWSFKPPNQPQHF
TRBJ1-5 TRBV6-2/TRBV6-3 15 TRBD1 CASSTGQGGVQPQHF
TRBJ1-3 TRBV7-2 15 . CASRNDGSSGNTIYF
TRBJ2-5 TRBV15 14 . CATESRGRIETQYF
TRBJ2-1 TRBV5-1 13 . CASSDGPTNEQFF
TRBJ2-7 TRBV5-1 16 . CASSPDGRTLFYEQYF
TRBJ2-3 TRBV11-1 15 TRBD1 CASDLGGDWGDTQYF
TRBJ2-1 TRBV5-1 15 TRBD2 CASSLVSGGRNEQFF
TRBJ2-7 TRBV7-9 13 . CASSPGYRFEQYF
TRBJ1-5 TRBV11-2 13 TRBD1 CASSLYRGQPQHF
TRBJ1-5 TRBV6-1 14 TRBD1 CAGSTGANNQPQHF
TRBJ2-2 TRBV12-3/TRBV12-4 17 . CASTQQGLVSLSGELFF
TRBJ2-5 TRBV6-5 14 . CASSYSVGRETQYF
TRBJ1-1 TRBV29-1 13 . CSVAEHENTEAFF
TRBJ2-1 TRBV9 13 . CASSVGTDNEQFF
TRBJ2-2 TRBV28 15 . CASSLGGVDTGELFF
TRBJ1-1 TRBV12-3/TRBV12-4 13 . CASSLAHDTEAFF